The present TCR beta chain was sequenced within a study of T cell responses to AZD1222 COVID-19 vaccine (dated by TCRdb to the early 2020s). A note on the overall study: AZD1222 recipients given second doses at about 4 weeks or at about 12 weeks were pooled, since spike-specific TCR depth and breadth were not found to differ between the two schedules. TCR sequencing covered about 230 trial participants: 207 given two doses of AZD1222 and 26 given two doses of MenACWY control vaccine. Trial participants were enrolled into age subgroups of 18-55, 56-69 and 70-plus years, which contained about 160, 30 and 59 TCR-sequenced participants, respectively. Results the study describes overall, beyond this receptor: The 56-69-year group was small, and its depth increase did not reach significance, likely because of low power. Nearly half of unique spike-specific TCRs reportedly recognized epitopes outside regions mutated in the B.1.351 and B.1.1.7 variants. After two AZD1222 doses, spike-specific TCR breadth and depth were significantly higher than at day 0 and than in MenACWY recipients. Conclusions about previously exposed vaccinees are limited, since just 5 or 6 AZD1222 recipients were seropositive for SARS-CoV-2 at baseline. Participants were mostly white British, with more females than males. The authors suggested clonal diversity may have been underestimated. No day 14 peak-response samples were available, so repertoires were characterized only after the peak T cell response. Vaccine-associated CD4 TCRs spanned the whole spike protein, with dominant responses in regions 160-218 and 743-854.

The CDR3 measures 14 amino acids from cysteine to phenylalanine. Only CDR3 DNA remains: 42 bases, in frame from the first base. V is trimmed back by 4 bases and J by 2 bases, and the junction contains 4 bases that no gene match accounts for. Per the germline V gene, SGHVS is the CDR1 and FQNEAQ is the CDR2. The sample's time point, from its label and the paper: baseline before first vaccination. Samples from vaccinated people were obtained from the UK trials COV001 and COV002, which included a single-blind randomized controlled phase 2/3 trial of AZD1222 (ChAdOx1 nCoV-19) in healthy adults. Trial participant PBMC samples were collected at day 0 and day 28 after the second dose for TCRbeta chain sequencing. The CDR3 regions of human TCRbeta chains were subjected to immunosequencing. For the original study's pipeline: TCRs in the repertoires were matched against a reference library of SARS-CoV-2-specific TCRs that had been generated with the MIRA antigen-specificity platform. Breadth was defined as the fraction of unique TCRs that were SARS-CoV-2-associated. Depth was defined as the fraction of total T cells that were SARS-CoV-2-associated. Using the MIRA data, each spike-specific TCR was assigned both to the spike region to which the TCR was reactive and to a CD4 or CD8 class. Log10-transformed breadth and depth values were compared by one-way ANOVA with Sidak's multiple comparisons tests. Not all clones reach the TCRdb copy of this immuneACCESS table, which keeps in-frame sequences only. Checked studies attribute under half of the gap to unresolved V genes and leave the rest unexplained. From that table come the V and J calls and clone size; the DNA was used to work out D and trimming. In all, the sample holds about 120,000 clones, and around 86% of those were seen once. Clones ranked in the top ten supply about 1.2% of the sample.

Concerning this clone itself: Its target antigen remains unknown. Base quality data are lacking; no much larger clone is found one base away.

This clonotype originated in an adult in good health. The chain was built from TRBV7-8 and TRBJ2-7, and 8 junctional nucleotides match TRBD2. Sequences were derived from peripheral blood, sampled on day 0 of AZD1222 vaccination. Read as DNA, the sequence is TGTGCCAGCAGCTATCCAGCGGGGGCCTACGAGCAGTACTTC. Its protein is CASSYPAGAYEQYF. Beyond the CDR3, the reference TRBV7-8 and TRBJ2-7 genes provide the residues; the full variable domain reads: GAGVSQSPRYKVAKRGQDVALRCDPISGHVSLFWYQQALGQGPEFLTYFQNEAQLDKSGLPSDRFFAERPEGSVSTLKIQRTQQEDSAVYLCASSYPAGAYEQYFGPGTRLTVT.